These T cell receptor beta chains were read from a single sample in a study of blood T cell repertoires in COVID-19. Sequencing used immunoSEQ multiplex PCR; TCRdb keeps in-frame clones, though not all of them. This table holds 150,000 or so clones, around 72% found once. Material: peripheral blood. These receptors were obtained from an elderly woman with acute or convalescent COVID-19. Each CDR3 is given with its conserved first and last residue. A D gene is named only where the DNA matches it firmly. A row's size may be missing; if present it is once, few, many or a size class.

clone_size	j_call	v_call	d_call	cdr3_aa	cdr3_nt
many	TRBJ2-7	TRBV19	TRBD2	CASSIVSSGSSEQYF	TGTGCCAGTAGTATCGTGTCTAGCGGGAGTAGTGAGCAGTACTTC
.	TRBJ2-3	TRBV7-9	.	CASSWSTSTDTQYF	TGTGCCAGCAGCTGGTCGACTAGCACAGATACGCAGTATTTT
.	TRBJ2-3	TRBV5-1	.	CASSLSVGQWGDTDTQYF	TGCGCCAGCAGCTTGAGTGTCGGCCAGTGGGGGGACACAGATACGCAGTATTTT
.	TRBJ2-3	TRBV7-9	TRBD1	CASSPTGFETDTQYF	TGTGCCAGCAGCCCGACAGGGTTTGAAACAGATACGCAGTATTTT
.	TRBJ2-2	TRBV28	.	CASSTQGFGELFF	TGTGCCAGCAGTACACAGGGCTTCGGGGAGCTGTTTTTT
.	TRBJ2-7	TRBV5-4	.	CASRLIGSNEQYF	TGTGCCAGCCGCCTGATTGGGAGTAACGAGCAGTACTTC
.	TRBJ2-5	TRBV5-1	TRBD1	CASRLDRGIFETQYF	TGCGCCAGCAGACTGGACAGGGGCATCTTTGAGACCCAGTACTTC
.	TRBJ2-1	TRBV5-1	.	CASSYGTYSSYNEQFF	TGCGCCAGCAGCTACGGGACTTATAGCTCCTACAATGAGCAGTTCTTC
.	TRBJ2-3	TRBV28	.	CASRDISTDTQYF	TGTGCCAGTCGGGACATAAGCACAGATACGCAGTATTTT
.	TRBJ2-7	TRBV27	.	CASSPERGSYEQYF	TGTGCCAGCAGTCCCGAGCGAGGGTCCTACGAGCAGTACTTC
.	TRBJ2-7	TRBV14	TRBD2	CASSQGLAVSYEQYF	TGTGCCAGCAGCCAAGGACTAGCGGTCTCCTACGAGCAGTACTTC
once	TRBJ2-7	TRBV3-1/TRBV3-2	.	CASSTRFDEQYF	TGTGCCAGCTCCACTAGGTTTGACGAGCAGTACTTC
.	TRBJ2-3	TRBV29-1	.	CSFLRLSTDTQYF	TGCAGCTTCCTGAGGCTGAGCACAGATACGCAGTATTTT
.	TRBJ2-3	TRBV11-2	TRBD1	CASSSQGVPTPDTQYF	TGTGCCAGCAGCTCCCAGGGGGTCCCCACCCCAGATACGCAGTATTTT
.	TRBJ2-3	TRBV6-5	.	CASGPTDTQYF	TGTGCCAGCGGGCCTACAGATACGCAGTATTTT
.	TRBJ2-3	TRBV6-1	.	CASSDGQATDTQYF	TGTGCCAGCAGTGACGGTCAGGCCACAGATACGCAGTATTTT
.	TRBJ2-3	TRBV7-8	.	CASSLGWGGPDTQYF	TGTGCCAGCAGCTTAGGTTGGGGGGGCCCAGATACGCAGTATTTT
.	TRBJ1-5	TRBV6-1	.	CASSAYRVSVNQPQHF	TGTGCCAGCAGTGCTTACAGGGTTTCGGTCAATCAGCCCCAGCATTTT
.	TRBJ2-5	TRBV7-2	.	CASSFSGPGGETQYF	TGTGCCAGCAGCTTTTCAGGGCCCGGTGGAGAGACCCAGTACTTC
once	TRBJ2-7	TRBV3-1/TRBV3-2	TRBD2	CASSRWQSGGAEYF	TGTGCCAGCAGCCGTTGGCAAAGCGGGGGAGCTGAGTACTTC
.	TRBJ2-7	TRBV5-6	TRBD1	CASSSRTGQTFYEQYF	TGTGCCAGCAGCTCAAGGACGGGACAGACTTTCTACGAGCAGTACTTC
.	TRBJ2-3	TRBV2	TRBD1	CASSTRQGSTDTQYF	TGTGCCAGCAGCACAAGACAGGGTTCGACAGATACGCAGTATTTT
.	TRBJ1-4	TRBV28	.	CASSFLMWGGGEKLFF	TGTGCCAGCAGTTTCCTGATGTGGGGGGGCGGTGAAAAACTGTTTTTT
.	TRBJ1-3	TRBV28	.	CATEVSGNTIYF	TGTGCCACGGAGGTCTCTGGAAACACCATATATTTT
.	TRBJ1-6	TRBV5-1	TRBD1	CASSLALTGENSPLHF	TGCGCCAGCAGCTTGGCTTTGACAGGGGAAAATTCACCCCTCCACTTT
.	TRBJ1-3	TRBV15	.	CATRPRGLSSGNTIYF	TGTGCCACCAGACCTCGAGGACTCAGCTCTGGAAACACCATATATTTT